This TCR beta chain was recorded in a study of cytomegalovirus exposure and HLA in healthy donors. With 60 Vbeta and 13 Jbeta primers, the PCR was carried out. Clones were sequenced by immunoSEQ multiplex PCR, and TCRdb holds only the in-frame ones, with some missing. The repertoire consists of about 150,000 clones, with around four fifths occurring once and the leading ten covering 1%. V lost 5 bases and J lost 3, with 5 bases in between. The germline CDR1 and CDR2 sequences are MNHEY and SVGAGI. The CDR3 sequence is 11 residues long. This TCR derives from a woman aged 50 to 60 in good health and CMV-seropositive. Sequences were obtained from PBMCs. The chain links TRBV6-5 to TRBJ2-7, with a tentative D call TRBD1 (5 bases). The CDR3 region has the DNA TGTGCCAGCAGTAGGGGCTACGAGCAGTACTTC. Protein sequence: CASSRGYEQYF.